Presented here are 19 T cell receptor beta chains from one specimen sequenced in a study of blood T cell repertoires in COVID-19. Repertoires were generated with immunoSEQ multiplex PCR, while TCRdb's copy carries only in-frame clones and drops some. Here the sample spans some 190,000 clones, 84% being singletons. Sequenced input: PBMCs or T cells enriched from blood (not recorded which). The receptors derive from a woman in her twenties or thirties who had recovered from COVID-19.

This CDR3 reads CASRTSGSYEQYF. Here the CDR3 DNA reads TGTGCCAGCAGGACTAGCGGATCCTACGAGCAGTACTTC. V usage is TRBV6-5 and J usage is TRBJ2-7; 9 bases are shared with TRBD2. Trimming took 6 bases from V and 1 from J; bases not matched to a gene: 1. The CDR3 spans 13 residues. Germline CDR1 reads MNHEY; CDR2 reads SVGAGI.

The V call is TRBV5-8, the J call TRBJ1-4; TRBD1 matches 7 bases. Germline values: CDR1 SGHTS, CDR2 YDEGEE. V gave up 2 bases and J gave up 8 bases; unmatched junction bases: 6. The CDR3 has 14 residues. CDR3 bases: TGTGCCAGCAGCTTCCCGGGACAGACGGAAAAACTGTTTTTT. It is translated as CASSFPGQTEKLFF.

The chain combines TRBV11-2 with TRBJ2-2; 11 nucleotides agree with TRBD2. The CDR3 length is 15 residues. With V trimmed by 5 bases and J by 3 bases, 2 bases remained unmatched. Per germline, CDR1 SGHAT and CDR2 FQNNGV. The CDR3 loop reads CASSLSGRDTGELFF. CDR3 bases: TGTGCCAGCAGCCTTAGCGGGAGGGACACCGGGGAGCTGTTTTTT.

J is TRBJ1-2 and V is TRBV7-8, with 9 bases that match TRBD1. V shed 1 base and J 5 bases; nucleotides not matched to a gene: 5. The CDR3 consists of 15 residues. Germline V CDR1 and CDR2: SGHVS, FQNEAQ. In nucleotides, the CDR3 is TGTGCCAGCAGCTTAGTTCGGGGACAGGGTTATGGCTACACCTTC. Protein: CASSLVRGQGYGYTF.

The CDR3 loop reads CASFRGARETQYF. As DNA, the CDR3 is TGTGCCAGCTTTCGGGGGGCCAGAGAGACCCAGTACTTC. This chain links TRBV18 with TRBJ2-5, with D perhaps matching TRBD2 (7 bases). The germline V gene encodes CDR1 KGHSH and CDR2 LQKENI. Trimming took 7 bases from V and 4 from J, leaving 13 bases between them. The CDR3 has 13 amino acids. The variable domain in full, completed from reference TRBV18 and TRBJ2-5, reads NAGVMQNPRHLVRRRGQEARLRCSPMKGHSHVYWYRQLPEEGLKFMVYLQKENIIDESGMPKERFSAEFPKEGPSILRIQQVVRGDSAAYFCASFRGARETQYFGPGTRLLVL.

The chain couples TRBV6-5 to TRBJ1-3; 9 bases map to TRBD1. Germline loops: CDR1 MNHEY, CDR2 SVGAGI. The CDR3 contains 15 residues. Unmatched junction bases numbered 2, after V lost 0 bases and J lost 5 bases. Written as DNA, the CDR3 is TGTGCCAGCAGTTACTCGACAGGGGGTAGAAACACCATATATTTT. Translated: CASSYSTGGRNTIYF.

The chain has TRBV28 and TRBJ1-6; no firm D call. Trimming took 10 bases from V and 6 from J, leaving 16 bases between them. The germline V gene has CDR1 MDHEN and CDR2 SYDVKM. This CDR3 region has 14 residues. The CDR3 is CATNSGSINSPLHF. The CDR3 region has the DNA TGTGCCACCAACTCCGGGAGTATTAATTCACCCCTCCACTTT.

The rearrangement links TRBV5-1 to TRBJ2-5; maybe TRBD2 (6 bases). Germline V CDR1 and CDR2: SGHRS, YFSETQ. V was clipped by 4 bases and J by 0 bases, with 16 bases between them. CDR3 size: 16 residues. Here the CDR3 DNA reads TGCGCCAGCAGCCCTGAGGCGGGGAGGTACCAAGAGACCCAGTACTTC. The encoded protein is CASSPEAGRYQETQYF.

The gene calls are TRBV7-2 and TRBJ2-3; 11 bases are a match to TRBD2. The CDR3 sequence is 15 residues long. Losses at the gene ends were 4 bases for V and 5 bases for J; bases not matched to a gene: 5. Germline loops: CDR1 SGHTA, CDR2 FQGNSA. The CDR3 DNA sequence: TGTGCCAGCAGCTCTAGCGGGGGGCCCGGAGATACGCAGTATTTT. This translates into CASSSSGGPGDTQYF.

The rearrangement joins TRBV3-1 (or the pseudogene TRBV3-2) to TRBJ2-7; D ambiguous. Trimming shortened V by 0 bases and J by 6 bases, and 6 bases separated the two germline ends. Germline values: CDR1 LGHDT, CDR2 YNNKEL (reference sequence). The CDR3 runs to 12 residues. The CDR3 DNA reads TGTGCCAGCAGCCAAGACGGAGCCGAGCAGTACTTC. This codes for CASSQDGAEQYF.

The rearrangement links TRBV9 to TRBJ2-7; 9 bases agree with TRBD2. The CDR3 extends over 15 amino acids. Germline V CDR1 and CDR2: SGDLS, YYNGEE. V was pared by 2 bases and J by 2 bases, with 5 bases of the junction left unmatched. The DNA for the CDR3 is TGTGCCAGCAGCGTCAATAGCGGGAGTACCTACGAGCAGTACTTC. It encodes CASSVNSGSTYEQYF.

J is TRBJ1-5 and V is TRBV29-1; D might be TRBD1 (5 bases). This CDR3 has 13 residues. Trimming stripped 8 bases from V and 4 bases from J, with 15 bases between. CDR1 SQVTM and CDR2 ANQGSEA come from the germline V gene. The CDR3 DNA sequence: TGCAGCACCCAAGCGGGGGGAAATCAGCCCCAGCATTTT. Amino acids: CSTQAGGNQPQHF. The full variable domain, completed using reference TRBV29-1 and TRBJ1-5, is SAVISQKPSRDICQRGTSLTIQCQVDSQVTMMFWYRQQPGQSLTLIATANQGSEATYESGFVIDKFPISRPNLTFSTLTVSNMSPEDSSIYLCSTQAGGNQPQHFGDGTRLSIL.

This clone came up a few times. CDR3 in DNA: TGTGCCAGCAGCCCAGGACAGGGTGGCAATGGCTACACCTTC. The encoded protein is CASSPGQGGNGYTF. The V call is TRBV9, the J call TRBJ1-2; 8 bases map to TRBD1. The V gene end was trimmed by 4 bases and the J gene end by 6 bases; junction bases not matched to a gene: 8. Looked up from germline, CDR1 is SGDLS and CDR2 is YYNGEE. The CDR3 extends over 14 amino acids.

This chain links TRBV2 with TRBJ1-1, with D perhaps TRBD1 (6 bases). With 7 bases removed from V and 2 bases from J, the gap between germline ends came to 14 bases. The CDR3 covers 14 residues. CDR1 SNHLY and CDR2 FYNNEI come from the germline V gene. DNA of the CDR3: TGTGCCAGCAACGTGGGGGCTACTAACACTGAAGCTTTCTTT. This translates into CASNVGATNTEAFF.

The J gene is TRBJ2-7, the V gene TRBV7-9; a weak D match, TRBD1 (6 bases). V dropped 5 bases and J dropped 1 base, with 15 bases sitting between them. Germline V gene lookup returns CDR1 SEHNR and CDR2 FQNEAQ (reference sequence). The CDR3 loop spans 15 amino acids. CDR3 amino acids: CASSPGTSFSYEQYF. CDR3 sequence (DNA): TGTGCCAGCAGCCCCGGGACATCTTTTTCCTACGAGCAGTACTTC.

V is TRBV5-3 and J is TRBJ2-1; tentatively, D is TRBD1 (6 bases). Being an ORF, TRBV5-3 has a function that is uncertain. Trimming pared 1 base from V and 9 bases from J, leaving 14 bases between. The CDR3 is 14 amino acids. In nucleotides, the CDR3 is TGTGCCAGAAGCTTGTGCAGGGACACTCGTGAGCAGTTCTTC. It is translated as CARSLCRDTREQFF.

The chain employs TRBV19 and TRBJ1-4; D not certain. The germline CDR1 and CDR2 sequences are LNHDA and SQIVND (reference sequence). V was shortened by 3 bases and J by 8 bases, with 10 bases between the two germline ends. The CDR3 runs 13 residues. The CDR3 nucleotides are TGTGCCAGTAGTATTCGTGTCCGGGAAAAACTGTTTTTT. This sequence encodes CASSIRVREKLFF.

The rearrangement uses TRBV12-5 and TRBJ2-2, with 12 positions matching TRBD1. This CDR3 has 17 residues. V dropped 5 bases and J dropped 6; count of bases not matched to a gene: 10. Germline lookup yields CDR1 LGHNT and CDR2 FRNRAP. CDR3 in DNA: TGTGCTAGTGGTCCCGGGACAGGGGGCTTGAAGGCCGGGGAGCTGTTTTTT. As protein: CASGPGTGGLKAGELFF.

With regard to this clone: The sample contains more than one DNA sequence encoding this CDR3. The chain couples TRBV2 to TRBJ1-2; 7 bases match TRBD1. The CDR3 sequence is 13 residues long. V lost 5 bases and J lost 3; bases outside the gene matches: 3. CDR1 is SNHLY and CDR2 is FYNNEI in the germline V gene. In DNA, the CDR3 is TGTGCCAGCAGTCCACAGGGGTACTATGGCTACACCTTC. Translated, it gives CASSPQGYYGYTF.